This is a list of T cell receptor beta chains from one sample in a study of T cell repertoires in urothelial bladder cancer. This table comes from immunoSEQ multiplex PCR, and its TCRdb copy is limited to in-frame clones, with some not included. The table includes around 11,000 clones, about two thirds detected once. The sequenced sample was tumor-infiltrating cells from bladder cancer. These receptors came from a human donor with a benign inflammatory bladder lesion. Both conserved end residues are part of each CDR3. A D gene is named only where the DNA matches it firmly. Part of the rows lack a size; the others show once, few, many or a class for expanded clones.

j_gene: TRBJ1-3
abundance: -
v_gene: TRBV15
d_gene: TRBD1
CDR3aa: CATSRDLDRAGNTIYF
CDR3nt: TGTGCCACCAGCAGAGATCTGGACAGGGCTGGAAACACCATATATTTT

j_gene: TRBJ2-2
abundance: few
v_gene: TRBV5-1
d_gene: TRBD1
CDR3aa: CASSKGQGAANTGELFF
CDR3nt: TGCGCCAGCAGCAAGGGACAGGGGGCGGCGAACACCGGGGAGCTGTTTTTT

j_gene: TRBJ2-2
abundance: few
v_gene: TRBV7-9
d_gene: -
CDR3aa: CASSLSGDAGELFF
CDR3nt: TGTGCCAGCAGCTTATCGGGGGACGCCGGGGAGCTGTTTTTT

j_gene: TRBJ1-4
abundance: -
v_gene: TRBV6-5
d_gene: TRBD1
CDR3aa: CASSRDSFNEKLFF
CDR3nt: TGTGCCAGCAGTCGGGACAGTTTTAATGAAAAACTGTTTTTT

j_gene: TRBJ2-2
abundance: -
v_gene: TRBV1
d_gene: -
CDR3aa: CTSSQPWGKWDTGELFF
CDR3nt: TGCACCAGCAGCCAACCCTGGGGGAAGTGGGACACCGGGGAGCTGTTTTTT

j_gene: TRBJ1-2
abundance: -
v_gene: TRBV25-1
d_gene: -
CDR3aa: CASSEYRGRSYGYTF
CDR3nt: TGTGCCAGCAGTGAATACCGAGGCAGGAGTTATGGCTACACCTTC

j_gene: TRBJ2-3
abundance: -
v_gene: TRBV23-1
d_gene: -
CDR3aa: CASSQSPGTLTDTQYF
CDR3nt: TGCGCCAGCAGTCAATCTCCGGGGACACTCACAGATACGCAGTATTTT

j_gene: TRBJ1-1
abundance: -
v_gene: TRBV29-1
d_gene: -
CDR3aa: CSVEVMNTEAFF
CDR3nt: TGCAGCGTTGAAGTTATGAACACTGAAGCTTTCTTT

j_gene: TRBJ2-7
abundance: -
v_gene: TRBV19
d_gene: -
CDR3aa: CASSIGQDYEQYF
CDR3nt: TGTGCCAGTAGTATTGGGCAGGACTACGAGCAGTACTTC

j_gene: TRBJ2-3
abundance: -
v_gene: TRBV5-1
d_gene: -
CDR3aa: CASSAPGISTDTQYF
CDR3nt: TGCGCCAGCAGCGCACCCGGGATCAGCACAGATACGCAGTATTTT

j_gene: TRBJ2-3
abundance: once
v_gene: TRBV12-2
d_gene: -
CDR3aa: CASRSRGGLAGGDTQYF
CDR3nt: TGTGCAAGTCGCTCAAGGGGGGGACTAGCAGGAGGAGATACGCAGTATTTT

j_gene: TRBJ1-5
abundance: -
v_gene: TRBV19
d_gene: -
CDR3aa: CASSRSREEPQHF
CDR3nt: TGTGCCAGTAGTAGGTCCCGGGAGGAGCCCCAGCATTTT

j_gene: TRBJ2-7
abundance: -
v_gene: TRBV5-1
d_gene: -
CDR3aa: CASSFLDPGDYEQYF
CDR3nt: TGCGCCAGCAGTTTTTTAGATCCCGGCGACTACGAGCAGTACTTC

j_gene: TRBJ2-7
abundance: -
v_gene: TRBV6-1
d_gene: -
CDR3aa: CASSEWGVSYEQYF
CDR3nt: TGTGCCAGCAGTGAATGGGGGGTATCCTACGAGCAGTACTTC

j_gene: TRBJ1-5
abundance: -
v_gene: TRBV19
d_gene: -
CDR3aa: CASSGVGSGTQPQHF
CDR3nt: TGTGCCAGTAGTGGGGTCGGGTCGGGGACACAGCCCCAGCATTTT

j_gene: TRBJ2-7
abundance: -
v_gene: TRBV6-6
d_gene: TRBD1
CDR3aa: CASNPTGQGLNEQYF
CDR3nt: TGTGCCAGCAACCCAACGGGACAGGGGTTAAACGAGCAGTACTTC

j_gene: TRBJ2-1
abundance: -
v_gene: TRBV4-2
d_gene: -
CDR3aa: CASSLDGGAYNEQFF
CDR3nt: TGTGCCAGCAGCCTAGATGGCGGGGCTTACAATGAGCAGTTCTTC

j_gene: TRBJ1-4
abundance: -
v_gene: TRBV2
d_gene: -
CDR3aa: CASSVDGREKLFF
CDR3nt: TGTGCCAGCAGTGTGGACGGAAGAGAAAAACTGTTTTTT

j_gene: TRBJ2-2
abundance: -
v_gene: TRBV27
d_gene: -
CDR3aa: CASSFGPNPGELFF
CDR3nt: TGTGCCAGCAGTTTTGGTCCCAACCCCGGGGAGCTGTTTTTT

j_gene: TRBJ2-6
abundance: -
v_gene: TRBV19
d_gene: -
CDR3aa: CASDRTGSGANVLTF
CDR3nt: TGTGCCAGTGACAGGACCGGGTCTGGGGCCAACGTCCTGACTTTC

j_gene: TRBJ1-2
abundance: -
v_gene: TRBV2
d_gene: -
CDR3aa: CASTPGNYGYTF
CDR3nt: TGTGCCAGCACTCCGGGTAACTATGGCTACACCTTC

j_gene: TRBJ1-3
abundance: -
v_gene: TRBV10-2
d_gene: -
CDR3aa: CASSESGSSGNTIYF
CDR3nt: TGCGCCAGCAGTGAATCTGGCAGCTCTGGAAACACCATATATTTT

j_gene: TRBJ1-1
abundance: few
v_gene: TRBV11-1
d_gene: TRBD1
CDR3aa: CASSLGRGPTEAFF
CDR3nt: TGTGCCAGCAGCTTAGGGAGGGGGCCCACTGAAGCTTTCTTT

j_gene: TRBJ1-1
abundance: -
v_gene: TRBV14
d_gene: -
CDR3aa: CASSQGTGYRDTEAFF
CDR3nt: TGTGCCAGCAGCCAGGGGACGGGTTATCGGGACACTGAAGCTTTCTTT

j_gene: TRBJ1-1
abundance: -
v_gene: TRBV30
d_gene: -
CDR3aa: CAWSSGHMNTEAFF
CDR3nt: TGTGCCTGGAGTAGTGGGCATATGAACACTGAAGCTTTCTTT

j_gene: TRBJ1-4
abundance: -
v_gene: TRBV7-9
d_gene: TRBD1
CDR3aa: CASSSPTGALEKLFF
CDR3nt: TGTGCCAGCAGCTCCCCGACAGGGGCATTAGAAAAACTGTTTTTT

j_gene: TRBJ2-7
abundance: few
v_gene: TRBV11-2
d_gene: -
CDR3aa: CASSLDRGVYEQYF
CDR3nt: TGTGCCAGCAGCTTAGATCGGGGTGTATACGAGCAGTACTTC

j_gene: TRBJ2-1
abundance: -
v_gene: TRBV6-1
d_gene: -
CDR3aa: CASLGLSSYNEQFF
CDR3nt: TGTGCCAGCCTGGGACTGAGCTCCTACAATGAGCAGTTCTTC

j_gene: TRBJ1-2
abundance: -
v_gene: TRBV19
d_gene: -
CDR3aa: CASSIPNRVSHGYTF
CDR3nt: TGTGCCAGTAGTATCCCCAACAGGGTTTCTCATGGCTACACCTTC

j_gene: TRBJ2-3
abundance: once
v_gene: TRBV5-8
d_gene: TRBD2
CDR3aa: CASSLLTSGGNTDTQYF
CDR3nt: TGTGCCAGCAGCTTGCTTACTAGCGGGGGCAACACAGATACGCAGTATTTT

j_gene: TRBJ2-7
abundance: -
v_gene: TRBV7-7
d_gene: -
CDR3aa: CASSLYQGYEQYF
CDR3nt: TGTGCCAGCAGCTTATACCAAGGCTACGAGCAGTACTTC

j_gene: TRBJ2-7
abundance: -
v_gene: TRBV6-5
d_gene: TRBD1
CDR3aa: CASSYGTGTYEQYF
CDR3nt: TGTGCCAGCAGTTATGGGACAGGGACATACGAGCAGTACTTC

j_gene: TRBJ1-6
abundance: -
v_gene: TRBV7-3
d_gene: -
CDR3aa: CASSLTPGNSPLHF
CDR3nt: TGTGCCAGCAGCCTCACCCCAGGGAATTCACCCCTCCACTTT

j_gene: TRBJ1-1
abundance: few
v_gene: TRBV20-1
d_gene: TRBD1
CDR3aa: CSATGGIEAFF
CDR3nt: TGCAGTGCTACAGGGGGAATCGAGGCTTTCTTT

j_gene: TRBJ1-1
abundance: few
v_gene: TRBV19
d_gene: -
CDR3aa: CASSPGGARNTEAFF
CDR3nt: TGTGCCAGTAGTCCAGGTGGGGCGCGGAACACTGAAGCTTTCTTT

j_gene: TRBJ2-2
abundance: -
v_gene: TRBV9
d_gene: -
CDR3aa: CASSVVGTGELFF
CDR3nt: TGTGCCAGCAGCGTAGTTGGCACCGGGGAGCTGTTTTTT

j_gene: TRBJ1-2
abundance: -
v_gene: TRBV6-1
d_gene: -
CDR3aa: CASSEVLMEAGFRGYTF
CDR3nt: TGTGCCAGCAGTGAAGTTTTAATGGAAGCGGGGTTTCGTGGCTACACCTTC

j_gene: TRBJ1-1
abundance: few
v_gene: TRBV5-4
d_gene: TRBD1
CDR3aa: CASVRQGRTEAFF
CDR3nt: TGTGCCAGCGTGCGACAGGGGAGGACTGAAGCTTTCTTT

j_gene: TRBJ2-5
abundance: -
v_gene: TRBV19
d_gene: -
CDR3aa: CASSMQVRETQYF
CDR3nt: TGTGCCAGTAGTATGCAGGTTCGGGAGACCCAGTACTTC

j_gene: TRBJ1-3
abundance: -
v_gene: TRBV7-8
d_gene: -
CDR3aa: CASSLALQGTGNTIYF
CDR3nt: TGTGCCAGCAGCTTAGCCCTACAGGGAACAGGAAACACCATATATTTT

j_gene: TRBJ2-3
abundance: -
v_gene: TRBV2
d_gene: -
CDR3aa: CASKVPHTDTQYF
CDR3nt: TGTGCCAGCAAAGTTCCCCACACAGATACGCAGTATTTT

j_gene: TRBJ2-1
abundance: -
v_gene: TRBV11-3
d_gene: -
CDR3aa: CASSPGPYNEQFF
CDR3nt: TGTGCCAGCAGCCCCGGGCCCTACAATGAGCAGTTCTTC

j_gene: TRBJ2-3
abundance: once
v_gene: TRBV2
d_gene: TRBD2
CDR3aa: CASSARGGGDTQYF
CDR3nt: TGTGCCAGCAGTGCGCGGGGGGGCGGAGATACGCAGTATTTT

j_gene: TRBJ2-3
abundance: -
v_gene: TRBV18
d_gene: TRBD1
CDR3aa: CASSLDTGGEVDTQYF
CDR3nt: TGTGCCAGCTCACTTGACACAGGGGGCGAGGTAGATACGCAGTATTTT

j_gene: TRBJ1-2
abundance: -
v_gene: TRBV29-1
d_gene: -
CDR3aa: CSVEAGNDGYTF
CDR3nt: TGCAGCGTTGAGGCAGGTAACGATGGCTACACCTTC

j_gene: TRBJ2-7
abundance: -
v_gene: TRBV6-5
d_gene: TRBD1
CDR3aa: CASSRDRALAQYF
CDR3nt: TGTGCCAGCAGCCGCGACAGGGCACTGGCGCAGTACTTC

j_gene: TRBJ2-3
abundance: -
v_gene: TRBV5-1
d_gene: -
CDR3aa: CASSLGTMTDTQYF
CDR3nt: TGCGCCAGCAGCCTCGGGACAATGACAGATACGCAGTATTTT

j_gene: TRBJ2-2
abundance: -
v_gene: TRBV27
d_gene: -
CDR3aa: CASSFGQINTGELFF
CDR3nt: TGTGCCAGCAGTTTTGGACAGATTAACACCGGGGAGCTGTTTTTT

j_gene: TRBJ2-7
abundance: -
v_gene: TRBV5-1
d_gene: TRBD1
CDR3aa: CASSGIGTGTYEQYF
CDR3nt: TGCGCCAGCAGCGGAATCGGGACAGGGACCTACGAGCAGTACTTC

j_gene: TRBJ1-1
abundance: -
v_gene: TRBV4-1
d_gene: -
CDR3aa: CASSYGAAIEEAFF
CDR3nt: TGCGCCAGCAGCTACGGGGCCGCGATCGAAGAAGCTTTCTTT

j_gene: TRBJ1-4
abundance: -
v_gene: TRBV5-1
d_gene: -
CDR3aa: CASSLSTREKLFF
CDR3nt: TGCGCCAGCAGCTTGTCGACGAGGGAAAAACTGTTTTTT

j_gene: TRBJ1-5
abundance: -
v_gene: TRBV6-5
d_gene: -
CDR3aa: CASSYSDRYQPQHF
CDR3nt: TGTGCCAGCAGTTACTCCGACAGATATCAGCCCCAGCATTTT

j_gene: TRBJ1-2
abundance: -
v_gene: TRBV5-8
d_gene: -
CDR3aa: CASSFTGGYTF
CDR3nt: TGTGCCAGCAGCTTTACGGGTGGCTACACCTTC

j_gene: TRBJ2-1
abundance: -
v_gene: TRBV2
d_gene: TRBD2
CDR3aa: CASSARLAGSNEQFF
CDR3nt: TGTGCCAGCAGTGCCCGACTAGCGGGAAGCAATGAGCAGTTCTTC

j_gene: TRBJ1-5
abundance: -
v_gene: TRBV6-5
d_gene: -
CDR3aa: CASRRGRHNQPQHF
CDR3nt: TGTGCCAGCAGGCGGGGGCGGCACAATCAGCCCCAGCATTTT

j_gene: TRBJ2-7
abundance: -
v_gene: TRBV6-5
d_gene: -
CDR3aa: CASRRQGGSYEQYF
CDR3nt: TGTGCCAGCAGACGACAGGGAGGGTCCTACGAGCAGTACTTC

j_gene: TRBJ2-1
abundance: -
v_gene: TRBV12-5
d_gene: -
CDR3aa: CASGLPLAGQFF
CDR3nt: TGTGCTAGTGGTTTGCCCCTCGCCGGGCAGTTCTTC

j_gene: TRBJ2-7
abundance: -
v_gene: TRBV5-1
d_gene: -
CDR3aa: CASSLALQGGTYEQYF
CDR3nt: TGCGCCAGCAGCTTGGCATTGCAGGGGGGGACCTACGAGCAGTACTTC

j_gene: TRBJ1-6
abundance: -
v_gene: TRBV5-4
d_gene: -
CDR3aa: CASSLDRTSNSPLHF
CDR3nt: TGTGCCAGCAGCTTGGACCGCACGAGTAATTCACCCCTCCACTTT

j_gene: TRBJ2-7
abundance: few
v_gene: TRBV4-2
d_gene: TRBD1
CDR3aa: CASSQHPNRGSSSYEQYF
CDR3nt: TGTGCCAGCAGCCAACACCCGAACAGGGGTTCCTCATCCTACGAGCAGTACTTC